The rows below give T cell receptor beta chains drawn from one sample of a study of blood T cell repertoires in COVID-19. Libraries were prepared by immunoSEQ multiplex PCR; TCRdb keeps only in-frame clonotypes and omits some of them. The profile shows around 170,000 clones, less than 90% of them singletons. Sequencing used peripheral blood. These receptor sequences come from a woman in her sixties or seventies with COVID-19, enrolled during active disease. Both conserved end residues are part of each CDR3. Fields, in order: CDR3 protein, CDR3 DNA, V gene, D gene, clone size, J gene. D genes are given only for firm matches. The size entry is marked missing in some rows and otherwise reads once, few, many or a size class.

CASSDRVVYSPLHF | TGTGCCAGCAGTGACAGGGTCGTATATTCACCCCTCCACTTT | TRBV6-1 | NA | NA | TRBJ1-6
CASIPRGPEAFF | TGTGCCAGCATTCCGCGAGGGCCTGAAGCTTTCTTT | TRBV28 | NA | NA | TRBJ1-1
CASSQGLAGATGELFF | TGTGCCAGCAGCCAGGGACTAGCGGGAGCCACCGGGGAGCTGTTTTTT | TRBV3-1/TRBV3-2 | TRBD2 | few | TRBJ2-2
CASSATGTSGSLPRVPEETQYF | TGTGCCAGCAGTGCTACAGGGACTAGCGGGAGTCTACCCCGAGTTCCCGAAGAGACCCAGTACTTC | TRBV28 | TRBD2 | NA | TRBJ2-5
CASSLDVGAGLNYGYTF | TGTGCCAGCAGCTTGGACGTGGGGGCAGGCCTTAACTATGGCTACACCTTC | TRBV5-6 | NA | NA | TRBJ1-2
CASSILAGMGGELFF | TGTGCCAGTAGTATTCTAGCGGGTATGGGCGGGGAGCTGTTTTTT | TRBV19 | TRBD2 | NA | TRBJ2-2
CASSSGSGRGTGELFF | TGTGCCAGCAGCTCGGGTAGCGGGAGAGGGACCGGGGAGCTGTTTTTT | TRBV7-2 | TRBD2 | NA | TRBJ2-2
CASSSPSGTGHEKLFF | TGTGCCAGCAGCAGCCCCTCCGGGACAGGGCACGAAAAACTGTTTTTT | TRBV28 | TRBD1 | once | TRBJ1-4
CASSLADSTEQYF | TGTGCCAGCAGCTTAGCAGACAGCACCGAGCAGTACTTC | TRBV7-9 | NA | once | TRBJ2-7
CASSISGSNTGELFF | TGTGCCAGTAGTATTAGCGGCTCGAACACCGGGGAGCTGTTTTTT | TRBV19 | NA | NA | TRBJ2-2
CASSQDRGLNTEAFF | TGCGCCAGCAGCCAAGATAGGGGGTTGAACACTGAAGCTTTCTTT | TRBV4-3 | NA | NA | TRBJ1-1
CASSTSGGREKLFF | TGTGCCAGCAGTACGTCAGGGGGTCGTGAAAAACTGTTTTTT | TRBV28 | TRBD1 | NA | TRBJ1-4
CSVESPSADEQFF | TGCAGCGTTGAATCTCCTAGCGCGGATGAGCAGTTCTTC | TRBV29-1 | NA | NA | TRBJ2-1
CASSRTSGMRRTGELFF | TGTGCCAGTAGTCGGACTAGCGGGATGAGACGAACCGGGGAGCTGTTTTTT | TRBV19 | TRBD2 | NA | TRBJ2-2
CASSQSSRDGELFF | TGTGCCAGCAGCCAATCAAGCAGGGACGGGGAGCTGTTTTTT | TRBV16 | NA | NA | TRBJ2-2
CASSTPGQGFNEQFF | TGCGCCAGCAGCACTCCGGGACAGGGCTTCAATGAGCAGTTCTTC | TRBV5-1 | TRBD1 | NA | TRBJ2-1
CASSLGMGAGRNEQFF | TGTGCCAGCAGCTTAGGGATGGGGGCCGGACGGAATGAGCAGTTCTTC | TRBV11-2 | NA | NA | TRBJ2-1
CASSPTRTASNYGYTF | TGTGCCAGCAGTCCAACACGGACAGCCTCTAACTATGGCTACACCTTC | TRBV6-2/TRBV6-3 | NA | once | TRBJ1-2
CASSPRHMDSPLHF | TGTGCCAGCTCACCACGCCACATGGATTCACCCCTCCACTTT | TRBV18 | NA | NA | TRBJ1-6
CASSLQGSDQPQHF | TGTGCCAGCAGCTTACAGGGCTCGGATCAGCCCCAGCATTTT | TRBV7-2 | NA | NA | TRBJ1-5
CSTLGGQGANEQFF | TGCAGCACTCTGGGGGGACAGGGGGCGAATGAGCAGTTCTTC | TRBV29-1 | TRBD1 | NA | TRBJ2-1
CAIRATGSVNQPQHF | TGTGCCATCAGGGCCACGGGGTCAGTCAATCAGCCCCAGCATTTT | TRBV10-3 | NA | few | TRBJ1-5
CSASDRDYGYTF | TGCAGTGCCAGTGACAGGGACTATGGCTACACCTTC | TRBV20-1 | TRBD1 | NA | TRBJ1-2
CASSLLGTTQETQYF | TGTGCCAGTAGCCTCCTCGGGACTACTCAAGAGACCCAGTACTTC | TRBV19 | TRBD2 | NA | TRBJ2-5
CATSRDRQGAGNTIYF | TGTGCCACCAGCAGAGATCGACAGGGGGCCGGAAACACCATATATTTT | TRBV15 | TRBD1 | NA | TRBJ1-3
CASSSPQGQGLYNSPLHF | TGTGCCAGCAGTTCCCCACAGGGACAGGGCCTCTATAATTCACCCCTCCACTTT | TRBV7-9 | TRBD1 | NA | TRBJ1-6
CASRLPDREGGYTF | TGTGCCAGCAGACTACCGGACAGGGAGGGTGGCTACACCTTC | TRBV7-2 | TRBD1 | NA | TRBJ1-2
CASRKVQTGELFF | TGTGCCAGCAGGAAAGTGCAGACCGGGGAGCTGTTTTTT | TRBV7-3 | NA | few | TRBJ2-2
CSVESPDRATGELFF | TGCAGCGTTGAATCCCCTGACAGGGCCACCGGGGAGCTGTTTTTT | TRBV29-1 | TRBD1 | NA | TRBJ2-2
CASSPRLAGAYNEQFF | TGTGCCAGCAGCCCGCGACTAGCGGGAGCCTACAATGAGCAGTTCTTC | TRBV11-2 | TRBD2 | few | TRBJ2-1
CASSLRRPVGTGELFF | TGCGCCAGCAGCCTCCGGAGACCGGTGGGCACCGGGGAGCTGTTTTTT | TRBV4-3 | NA | NA | TRBJ2-2
CASSLGPGQGTSPLHF | TGCGCCAGCAGCTTGGGTCCGGGACAGGGTACGTCACCCCTCCACTTT | TRBV5-1 | TRBD1 | NA | TRBJ1-6
CASSGTGRSYTF | TGTGCCAGCAGCGGGACAGGGAGGAGCTACACCTTC | TRBV28 | TRBD1 | NA | TRBJ1-2
CASSSGTGMNTEAFF | TGTGCCAGCTCATCTGGGACAGGGATGAACACTGAAGCTTTCTTT | TRBV18 | TRBD1 | NA | TRBJ1-1
CASSGGPGSGANVLTF | TGTGCCAGCAGCGGCGGCCCCGGCTCTGGGGCCAACGTCCTGACTTTC | TRBV7-3 | NA | NA | TRBJ2-6
CASSPQGDRYGYTF | TGTGCCAGCAGCCCCCAGGGGGATCGCTACGGCTACACCTTC | TRBV28 | TRBD1 | NA | TRBJ1-2